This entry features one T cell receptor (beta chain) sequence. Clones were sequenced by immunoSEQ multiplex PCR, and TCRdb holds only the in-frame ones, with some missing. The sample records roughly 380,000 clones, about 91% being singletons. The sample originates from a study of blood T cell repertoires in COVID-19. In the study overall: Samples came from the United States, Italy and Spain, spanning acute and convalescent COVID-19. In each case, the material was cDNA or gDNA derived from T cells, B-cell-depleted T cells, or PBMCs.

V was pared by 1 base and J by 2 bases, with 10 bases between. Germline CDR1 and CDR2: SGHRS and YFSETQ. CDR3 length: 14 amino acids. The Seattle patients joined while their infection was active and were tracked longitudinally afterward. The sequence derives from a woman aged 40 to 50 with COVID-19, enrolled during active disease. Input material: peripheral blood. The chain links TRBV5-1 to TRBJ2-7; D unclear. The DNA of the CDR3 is TGCGCCAGCAGCTTGATACCACTTACCTACGAGCAGTACTTC. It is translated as CASSLIPLTYEQYF.